The present TCR beta chain was sequenced within a study of CD8 T cells in ankylosing spondylitis. TCRdb ran MiXCR on the 5' RACE reads and lists one entry per CDR3 protein. The sample lists around 150,000 distinct CDR3 sequences, approximately 48% occurring once. CDR1 MGHRA and CDR2 YSYEKL come from the germline V gene. Trimming cost V 7 bases and J 8 bases; bases outside gene matches: 6. The CDR3 consists of 15 residues. The chain combines TRBV4-1 with TRBJ2-1, with TRBD2 identical over 15 bases. The clonotype comes from a male donor with ankylosing spondylitis. Material: synovial fluid, either unsorted or a sorted T cell fraction (not recorded which). This CDR3 reads CASTGTSGGLYEQFF. CDR3 DNA: TGCGCCAGCACTGGGACTAGCGGGGGGTTGTATGAGCAGTTCTTC.